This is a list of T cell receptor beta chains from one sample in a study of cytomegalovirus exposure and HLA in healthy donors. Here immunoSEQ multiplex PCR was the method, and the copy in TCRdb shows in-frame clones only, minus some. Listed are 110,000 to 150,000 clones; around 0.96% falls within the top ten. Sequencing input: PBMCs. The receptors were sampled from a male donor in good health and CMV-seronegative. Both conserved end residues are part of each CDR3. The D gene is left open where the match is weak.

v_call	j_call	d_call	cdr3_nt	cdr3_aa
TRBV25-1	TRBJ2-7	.	TGTGCCAGCAGTGAAGAAGAACTCTCCTACGAGCAGTACTTC	CASSEEELSYEQYF
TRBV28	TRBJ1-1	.	TGTGCCAGCAGTTTAAACCTTGGGACAAAGAACACTGAAGCTTTCTTT	CASSLNLGTKNTEAFF
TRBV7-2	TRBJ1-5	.	TGTGCCAGCAGCTTAATAGATAATCAGCCCCAGCATTTT	CASSLIDNQPQHF
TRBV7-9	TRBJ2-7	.	TGTGCCAGCAGTTCCGTGGTCGGAGGGAACTACGAGCAGTACTTC	CASSSVVGGNYEQYF
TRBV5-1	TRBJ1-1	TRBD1	TGCGCCAGCAGCTCAGGGACAGCCCTAGGAGAAGCTTTCTTT	CASSSGTALGEAFF
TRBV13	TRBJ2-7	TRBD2	TGTGCCAGCAGCCATAGCGGGAGGACCTACGACGGGCAGTACTTC	CASSHSGRTYDGQYF
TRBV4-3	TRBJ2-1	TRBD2	TGCGCCAGCAGCCAAGTTGGGGGGGTTAACAATGAGCAGTTCTTC	CASSQVGGVNNEQFF
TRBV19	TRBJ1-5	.	TGTGCCAGTGGCAGGGAACACTATTTT	CASGREHYF
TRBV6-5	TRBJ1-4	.	TGTGCCAGCAGCCCCGGGGGGATTGAAAAACTGTTTTTT	CASSPGGIEKLFF
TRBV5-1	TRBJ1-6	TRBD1	TGCGCCAGCAGCTACGGGACAGCCAATTCACCCCTCCACTTT	CASSYGTANSPLHF
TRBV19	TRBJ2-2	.	TGTGCCAGTAAAGGACAACTGCCTTTGAACACCGGGGAGCTGTTTTTT	CASKGQLPLNTGELFF
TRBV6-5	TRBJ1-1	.	TGTGCCAGCAGTAGGTGGGCCTCCCCGAACACTGAAGCTTTCTTT	CASSRWASPNTEAFF
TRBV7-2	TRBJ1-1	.	TGTGCCAGCAGTAGAGGGGACTGGACTGAAGCTTTCTTT	CASSRGDWTEAFF
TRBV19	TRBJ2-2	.	TGTGCCAGTTCCATCGGGCTAGCAAACACCGGGGAGCTGTTTTTT	CASSIGLANTGELFF
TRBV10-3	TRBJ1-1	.	TGTGCCATCACACAGGGACAGAACACTGAAGCTTTCTTT	CAITQGQNTEAFF
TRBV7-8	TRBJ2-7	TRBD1	TGTGCCAGCAGCTTAATCCGGACAGGGGTGAACGAGCAGTACTTC	CASSLIRTGVNEQYF
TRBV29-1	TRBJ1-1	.	TGCAGCGTTGAATACAGGGACCTTACCCTAAACACTGAAGCTTTCTTT	CSVEYRDLTLNTEAFF
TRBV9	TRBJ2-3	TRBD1	TGTGCCAGCAGCACCGTGGGACAGGGCACAGATACGCAGTATTTT	CASSTVGQGTDTQYF
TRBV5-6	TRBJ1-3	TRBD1	TGTGCCAGCAGCTTGGGGATAGGACAGGGACGCTCTGCTGGAAACACCATATATTTT	CASSLGIGQGRSAGNTIYF
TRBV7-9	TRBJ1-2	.	TGTGCCAGCAGCTTAGCGGTCGGAGGCAATCCGGGCTACACCTTC	CASSLAVGGNPGYTF